What follows are 20 T cell receptor beta chains derived from one specimen sequenced in a study of cytomegalovirus exposure and HLA in healthy donors. Both 60 Vbeta primers and 13 Jbeta primers went into the PCR. Here immunoSEQ multiplex PCR was the method, and the copy in TCRdb shows in-frame clones only, minus some. The sample lists about 200,000 clones, 65% to 80% occurring once. The material sequenced was PBMCs. These receptors were obtained from a man aged 35-49 years in good health and CMV-seronegative.

This clone was observed a few times. For the CDR3, the DNA is TGCGCCAGCAGCACCACTAGCGGGGGGTCCTACGAGCAGTACTTC. Encoded protein: CASSTTSGGSYEQYF. The chain employs TRBV10-1 and TRBJ2-7; 12 bases match TRBD2. The ends lost 6 bases at V and 1 base at J; junction bases unmatched: 4. The V gene's germline CDR1 is WNHNN and CDR2 SYGVQD (reference sequence). The CDR3 has 15 residues.

The rearrangement joins TRBV5-1 to TRBJ1-1, with D perhaps TRBD1 (6 bases). The V end lost 7 bases, the J end lost 2 bases, and 12 bases lay between the germline ends. Germline V gene lookup returns CDR1 SGHRS and CDR2 YFSETQ. This CDR3 comprises 13 residues. CDR3 loop: CASQGLINTEAFF. In nucleotides, the CDR3 is TGCGCCAGCCAGGGGTTAATAAACACTGAAGCTTTCTTT.

The rearrangement joins TRBV13 to TRBJ2-7; D possibly corresponds to TRBD2 (6 bases). The CDR3 is made up of 14 amino acids. Deletions cut 10 bases from V and 0 bases from J, with 16 bases between. The V gene's germline CDR1 is PRHDT and CDR2 FYEKMQ (reference sequence). The CDR3 nucleotides read TGTGCCACCGGGGTACGCGGGATCTCCTACGAGCAGTACTTC. Translation gives CATGVRGISYEQYF.

The chain has TRBV28 and TRBJ1-5, with TRBD1 identical over 8 bases. The CDR3 has 13 residues. Germline lookup yields CDR1 MDHEN and CDR2 SYDVKM. V lost 7 bases, J lost 6 bases, and 5 bases stayed unmatched. In nucleotides, the CDR3 is TGTGCCAGCACTGGGGACAGGCTTCAGCCCCAGCATTTT. Its protein product is CASTGDRLQPQHF.

The rearrangement uses TRBV6-5 and TRBJ2-5; 10 positions agree with TRBD2. Judging by the DNA end, TRBJ2-7 fits better; the J call may be wrong. The CDR3 covers 15 residues. In germline, CDR1 is MNHEY, CDR2 SVGAGI. CDR3 loop: CASSYVLAGAYEQYF. The CDR3 nucleotides are TGTGCCAGCAGTTATGTCCTAGCGGGGGCCTACGAGCAGTACTTC.

The V call is TRBV7-9, the J call TRBJ1-1, with unresolved D. Per germline, CDR1 SEHNR and CDR2 FQNEAQ (reference sequence). The V end lost 0 bases, the J end lost 0 bases, and 5 bases lay between the germline ends. This CDR3 region has 14 residues. CDR3 DNA: TGTGCCAGCAGCTTAGCACGGGTGAACACTGAAGCTTTCTTT. It specifies CASSLARVNTEAFF.

V is TRBV18 and J is TRBJ2-6; D is ambiguous. This CDR3 spans 16 amino acids. V gave up 2 bases and J gave up 0 bases, with 8 bases separating them. Looked up from germline, CDR1 is KGHSH and CDR2 is LQKENI. The CDR3 here is CASSPVSNSGANVLTF. CDR3 coding DNA: TGTGCCAGCTCACCAGTAAGCAACTCTGGGGCCAACGTCCTGACTTTC.

The chain has TRBV7-9 and TRBJ1-2; 8 nucleotides line up with TRBD1. There are 15 residues in the CDR3. V shed 6 bases and J 3 bases; nucleotides not matched to a gene: 9. The V gene's germline CDR1 is SEHNR and CDR2 FQNEAQ (reference sequence). CDR3 loop: CASSLKRDRHYGYTF. CDR3 in DNA: TGTGCCAGCAGTTTAAAGAGGGACAGGCACTATGGCTACACCTTC.

About this clone itself: Germline is not matched at one junction end, which may reflect a read error. This rearrangement joins TRBV4-1 to TRBJ1-5, with 8 bases aligning to TRBD1. The CDR3 covers 14 residues. Germline-derived CDR1 and CDR2 are MGHRA and YSYEKL. The CDR3 sequence is CASSQDRADQPQHF. The DNA for the CDR3 is TGTGCCAGCAGCCAGGACAGGGCCGATCAGCCCCAGCATTTT.

The V and J genes are TRBV6-4 and TRBJ1-2; 8 nucleotides align to TRBD1. The germline V gene encodes CDR1 MRHNA and CDR2 SNTAGT. V dropped 8 bases and J dropped 7; count of bases not matched to a gene: 6. The CDR3 totals 12 residues. The CDR3 protein is CASGDRRSGYTF. The DNA of the CDR3 is TGTGCCAGCGGGGACAGGAGGAGTGGCTACACCTTC.

The V and J genes are TRBV18 and TRBJ2-7; D perhaps matches TRBD2 (6 bases). V gave up 2 bases and J gave up 2 bases, with 7 bases separating them. Germline values: CDR1 KGHSH, CDR2 LQKENI. The CDR3 is 13 amino acids. In nucleotides, the CDR3 is TGTGCCAGCTCACCAGGCGGGACCTACGAGCAGTACTTC. It yields the protein CASSPGGTYEQYF.

This clone occurred a few times. The chain uses TRBV5-1 and TRBJ1-2; 7 bases map to TRBD1. This CDR3 is 16 amino acids long. Looked up from germline, CDR1 is SGHRS and CDR2 is YFSETQ. Unmatched junction bases numbered 11, after V lost 2 bases and J lost 4 bases. The CDR3 coding sequence is TGCGCCAGCAGCTTTCTGGGTGACAGGGCTGGCTATGGCTACACCTTC. Its protein is CASSFLGDRAGYGYTF.

The chain employs TRBV9 and TRBJ1-2; 11 bases map to TRBD1. There are 17 residues in the CDR3. Unmatched junction bases numbered 7, after V lost 1 base and J lost 2 bases. In germline, CDR1 is SGDLS, CDR2 YYNGEE. CDR3 DNA sequence: TGTGCCAGCAGCGTATCCGCAAGGGACAGGGGGAACTATGGCTACACCTTC. It is translated as CASSVSARDRGNYGYTF. The full variable domain, completed using reference TRBV9 and TRBJ1-2, is DSGVTQTPKHLITATGQRVTLRCSPRSGDLSVYWYQQSLDQGLQFLIQYYNGEERAKGNILERFSAQQFPDLHSELNLSSLELGDSALYFCASSVSARDRGNYGYTFGSGTRLTVV.

The chain links TRBV7-9 to TRBJ1-5; 9 bases are a match to TRBD1. CDR1 and CDR2 (germline): SEHNR, FQNEAQ (reference sequence). V was pared by 4 bases and J by 5 bases, with 12 bases of the junction left unmatched. CDR3 length equals 17 residues. As DNA, the CDR3 is TGTGCCAGCAGCTCGGGACAGGGAGGAGGTAGTTATCAGCCCCAGCATTTT. Its protein is CASSSGQGGGSYQPQHF.

The chain couples TRBV5-1 to TRBJ2-3, with D uncertain. With 0 bases removed from V and 0 bases from J, the gap between germline ends came to 8 bases. From germline, CDR1 is SGHRS and CDR2 YFSETQ. This CDR3 is built from 15 residues. CDR3 bases: TGCGCCAGCAGCTTGGGTCAGATAAGCACAGATACGCAGTATTTT. It is translated as CASSLGQISTDTQYF.

The rearrangement links TRBV27 to TRBJ1-2; TRBD1 matches at 7 bases. The CDR3 totals 14 residues. Trimming cost V 8 bases and J 6 bases; bases outside gene matches: 12. Germline V gives CDR1 MNHEY, CDR2 SMNVEV (reference sequence). CDR3: CASGPQDRLNGYTF. CDR3 coding DNA: TGTGCCAGCGGCCCCCAGGACAGGCTCAATGGCTACACCTTC.

The chain combines TRBV9 with TRBJ1-2, with 7 positions matching TRBD1. Looked up from germline, CDR1 is SGDLS and CDR2 is YYNGEE. The CDR3 runs 12 residues. Unmatched junction bases numbered 3, after V lost 3 bases and J lost 7 bases. CDR3 protein: CASSATGSGYTF. CDR3 in DNA: TGTGCCAGCAGCGCGACAGGGTCTGGCTACACCTTC.

The chain recombines TRBV6-6 with TRBJ2-1, with 14 bases that match TRBD2. The CDR3 consists of 15 residues. Germline CDR1 is MNHNY and CDR2 is SVGAGI (reference sequence). Losses at the gene ends were 6 bases for V and 9 bases for J; bases not matched to a gene: 7. As DNA, the CDR3 is TGTGCCAGCAGAACCGGGACTAGCGGGAGTCGTGAGCAGTTCTTC. As protein: CASRTGTSGSREQFF.

The chain employs TRBV15 and TRBJ2-2; 12 positions agree with TRBD2. The CDR3 has 17 amino acids. V was pared by 1 base and J by 7 bases, with 7 bases of the junction left unmatched. Germline lookup yields CDR1 LNHNV and CDR2 YYDKDF (reference sequence). The CDR3 region has the DNA TGTGCCACCAGCAGAGGACTAGCGGGGGCCCGAAGCGGGGAGCTGTTTTTT. As protein: CATSRGLAGARSGELFF.

DNA of the CDR3: TGTGCCAGCAGCTTATTGGCTAGCGGGGGGGCGACAGATACGCAGTATTTT. It codes for CASSLLASGGATDTQYF. The V and J genes are TRBV7-2 and TRBJ2-3; 12 bases fit TRBD2. CDR3 size: 17 residues. V gave up 2 bases and J gave up 3 bases; unmatched junction bases: 6. In germline, CDR1 is SGHTA, CDR2 FQGNSA.